The clone carrying this TCR beta chain was recorded a few times. Its antigen remains unidentified. The source of the sample is a study of CD8 T cells in ankylosing spondylitis. The study, taken as a whole, reports: In ankylosing spondylitis patients, matched synovial fluid reportedly showed significant enrichment of disease-linked clones. Disease-associated clonotypes exhibited CD8+ identity and were relatively infrequent in peripheral blood. It appeared that ankylosing spondylitis blood was characterized by a TCR beta motif of about eight highly homologous variants.

Construction of TCR beta libraries was performed using quantitative 5'-RACE with molecular barcodes. Each CDR3 protein gets one entry after TCRdb re-called the 5' RACE reads with MiXCR. This table has roughly 180,000 distinct CDR3 sequences, around 10% appearing once. The germline gives CDR1 SGHAT, CDR2 FQNNGV. The V gene end was trimmed by 5 bases and the J gene end by 1 base; junction bases not matched to a gene: 8. This CDR3 is 18 amino acids long. This sequence was found in a male donor with ankylosing spondylitis or in good health (not recorded which). V usage is TRBV11-2 and J usage is TRBJ2-2, with TRBD2 matching 12 bases. Specimen: blood, either unsorted or a sorted T cell fraction (not recorded which). CDR3 nucleotides: TGTGCCAGCAGCGCGACTAGCGGGAGCCCTCTGAACACCGGGGAGCTGTTTTTT. Translating it yields CASSATSGSPLNTGELFF. Full variable domain (remainder filled in from reference TRBV11-2 and TRBJ2-2): EAGVAQSPRYKIIEKRQSVAFWCNPISGHATLYWYQQILGQGPKLLIQFQNNGVVDDSQLPKDRFSAERLKGVDSTLKIQPAKLEDSAVYLCASSATSGSPLNTGELFFGEGSRLTVL.